The next 27 T cell receptor beta chains were all read from a single sample in a study of metastatic and nonmetastatic thyroid tumors. TCRdb re-called the PCR reads via MiXCR. The sample lists about 64,000 clones, roughly 4.1% occurring once. Thyroid surgery was preceded by no treatment in any patient. Sequenced sample: blood. These receptors originate from a female donor with papillary thyroid cancer or a benign thyroid nodule (not recorded which). Some clones in this sample may be carry-over from other donors' samples.

This clone turned up a few times. The chain combines TRBV6-1 with TRBJ2-2; TRBD2 agrees at 8 bases. Trimming cost V 6 bases and J 4 bases; bases outside gene matches: 16. This CDR3 spans 18 amino acids. Germline CDR1 and CDR2: MNHNS and SASEGT. The CDR3 is CASSPGTRGRSSTGELFF. The DNA for the CDR3 is TGTGCCAGCAGCCCTGGGACTAGAGGGAGATCGAGCACCGGGGAGCTGTTTTTT.

The table lists this clone with a few counts. The chain uses TRBV6-2 or TRBV6-3 and TRBJ2-7; no reliable D call. CDR1 MNHEY and CDR2 SVGEGT come from the germline V gene. There are 11 residues in the CDR3. V was cut by 10 bases and J by 3 bases, with 10 bases left in between. CDR3 nucleotide sequence: TGTGCCACCAGAATTGACTACGAGCAGTACTTC. The encoded protein is CATRIDYEQYF.

As for this clone: An end of the junction does not agree with germline; a read error may underlie this. The chain carries TRBV5-1 and TRBJ1-1; tentatively, D is TRBD1 (5 bases). In germline, CDR1 is SGHRS, CDR2 YFSETQ. The CDR3 runs to 16 residues. The CDR3 protein is CASSLGIRVVDTESFF. CDR3 nucleotides: TGTGCCAGCAGCTTAGGGATTAGGGTCGTGGACACTGAATCTTTCTTT.

This clone was recorded at least ten times. This chain uses TRBV7-9 with TRBJ1-6; the D is unclear. V was trimmed by 2 bases and J by 10 bases, leaving 12 bases between them. Germline values: CDR1 SEHNR, CDR2 FQNEAQ (reference sequence). There are 14 residues in the CDR3. In DNA form, the CDR3 reads TGTGCCAGCAGCTTATGGGGTTTGGGCTCACCCCTCCACTTT. Translated, it gives CASSLWGLGSPLHF.

To note about this clone: This may be a read error: a much more frequent sequence differs by one nucleotide. The sample contains more than one DNA sequence encoding this CDR3. The CDR3 loop is CASSADPGETQYF. The CDR3 nucleotides read TGTGCCAGCAGTGCGGACCCGGGGGAGACCCAGTACTTC. The V and J genes are TRBV9 and TRBJ2-5; D is perhaps TRBD2 (5 bases). CDR1 and CDR2 from the germline V gene are SGDLS and YYNGEE. The V and J ends lost 5 bases and 5 bases respectively, with 13 bases between them. This CDR3 is 13 amino acids long.

This clone was counted ten times or more. This chain links TRBV11-2 with TRBJ1-6, with D maybe TRBD1 (6 bases). The V end was cut by 2 bases, the J end by 0 bases, with 11 bases between. In germline, CDR1 is SGHAT, CDR2 FQNNGV. This CDR3 is built from 17 residues. This CDR3 reads CASSLTGHSSYNSPLHF. CDR3 sequence (DNA): TGTGCCAGCAGCTTAACAGGGCACAGCTCCTATAATTCACCCCTCCACTTT.

This clone has ten or more counts. This chain joins TRBV5-1 and TRBJ1-1; 7 bases align to TRBD1. The V gene's germline CDR1 is SGHRS and CDR2 YFSETQ. The CDR3 runs 13 residues. J was trimmed by 4 bases and V by 3 bases; bases with no gene match: 3. The CDR3 sequence: CASSYDRATEAFF. In DNA form, the CDR3 reads TGCGCCAGCAGCTATGACAGGGCCACTGAAGCTTTCTTT.

This clone was detected many times. The chain has TRBV5-1 and TRBJ2-3; D is possibly TRBD2 (5 bases). The length of the CDR3 is 17 residues. The germline V gene encodes CDR1 SGHRS and CDR2 YFSETQ. V was clipped by 2 bases and J by 1 base, with 17 bases between them. The CDR3 protein is CASSFEGHPAGTDTQYF. The CDR3 nucleotides are TGCGCCAGCAGCTTCGAGGGCCACCCAGCGGGCACAGATACGCAGTATTTT.

About this clone: This may come from a read error, since a much larger clone is one base off. The final CDR3 position lacks the conserved phenylalanine or tryptophan, pointing to a likely read error. The V gene is TRBV2, the J gene TRBJ1-5; tentatively, D is TRBD1 (5 bases). The germline V gene has CDR1 SNHLY and CDR2 FYNNEI. The V end was cut by 11 bases, the J end by 6 bases, with 17 bases between. CDR3 length equals 13 residues. The CDR3 region is CASVAGIAQPQHL. The CDR3 nucleotides are TGTGCCTCGGTGGCAGGGATTGCTCAGCCCCAGCATCTT.

V gene TRBV12-3 or TRBV12-4 combines with J gene TRBJ1-1; TRBD1 matches at 8 bases. This CDR3 has 14 amino acids. The V gene end was trimmed by 6 bases and the J gene end by 4 bases; junction bases not matched to a gene: 7. The CDR3 spells CASSPDRVITEAFF. CDR3 sequence (DNA): TGTGCCAGCAGCCCGGACAGGGTGATCACTGAAGCTTTCTTT.

In regard to this clone: A read error may explain this, as a much larger clone is one base away. This chain connects TRBV7-9 to TRBJ2-1, with a tentative D call TRBD1 (6 bases). Germline lookup yields CDR1 SEHNR and CDR2 FQNEAQ (reference sequence). This CDR3 region has 16 residues. The V and J ends lost 5 bases and 0 bases respectively, with 14 bases between them. This CDR3 reads CASSPGTTRSYNEQFF. The CDR3 bases are TGTGCCAGCAGCCCCGGGACAACCCGCTCCTACAATGAGCAGTTCTTC.

This clone has ten or more counts. The chain employs TRBV20-1 and TRBJ2-3; D unresolved. Trimming cost V 3 bases and J 2 bases, with 6 bases left between them. Germline V CDR1 and CDR2: DFQATT, SNEGSKA (reference sequence). The CDR3 is 12 residues long. CDR3 DNA: TGCAGTGCTAGGTGGCCCACAGATACGCAGTATTTT. It codes for CSARWPTDTQYF.

Many counts were recorded for this clone. The CDR3 bases are TGCAGCGTTCTACGACAGGGCTTGAACACTGAAGCTTTCTTT. It encodes CSVLRQGLNTEAFF. The rearrangement links TRBV29-1 to TRBJ1-1; 7 bases align to TRBD1. This CDR3 comprises 14 residues. Trimming removed 5 bases from V and 0 bases from J; junction bases left unmatched: 6. Per germline, CDR1 SQVTM and CDR2 ANQGSEA.

The V call is TRBV10-1, the J call TRBJ2-4, with 7 positions matching TRBD1. Per the germline V gene, CDR1 is WNHNN and CDR2 is SYGVQD (reference sequence). The V and J ends lost 3 bases and 0 bases, in that order; junction bases with no gene match: 11. CDR3 length: 18 amino acids. Here the CDR3 reads CASSDHWTGTLAKNIQYF. Written as DNA, the CDR3 is TGCGCCAGCAGTGACCATTGGACAGGAACACTAGCCAAAAACATTCAGTACTTC.

This clone was recorded at least ten times. The CDR3 reads CASSDSSGNTGELFF. The DNA of the CDR3 is TGTGCCAGCAGTGACTCTAGCGGGAACACCGGGGAGCTGTTTTTT. The chain recombines TRBV6-4 with TRBJ2-2; the D gene is possibly TRBD2 (6 bases). CDR1 is MRHNA, CDR2 SNTAGT, per germline. This CDR3 contains 15 residues. Between the trimmed V and J ends, which lost 0 bases and 1 base, there was a span of 6 bases.

In this sample, this clone turned up a few times. The germline gene is not matched at one end of the junction; a read error may be the cause. The chain employs TRBV7-8 and TRBJ2-2, with D unclear. This CDR3 region has 11 residues. Per the germline V gene, CDR1 is SGHVS and CDR2 is FQNEAQ. The CDR3 region is CSSMDRGELFF. The CDR3 DNA reads TGTTCCAGCATGGACCGTGGGGAGCTGTTTTTT.

This clone came up a few times. The junction departs from the called germline gene at one end, perhaps through a read error. The genes are TRBV4-2 and TRBJ2-7; D gene uncertain. Germline V gene lookup returns CDR1 LGHNA and CDR2 YNFKEQ. CDR3 length equals 15 residues. The CDR3 DNA reads as TGTTCCAGCAGCCAAGGAGCCGACAAAGCCTACGAGCAGTACTTC. The encoded protein is CSSSQGADKAYEQYF.

This clone was picked up many times. This chain uses TRBV5-1 with TRBJ2-3; 10 bases map to TRBD1. The ends lost 2 bases at V and 5 bases at J; junction bases unmatched: 5. The CDR3 extends over 15 amino acids. Germline V gene sequence: CDR1 SGHRS, CDR2 YFSETQ. The CDR3 loop is CASSLFGTGEDTQYF. DNA of the CDR3: TGCGCCAGCAGCTTATTCGGGACAGGGGAAGATACGCAGTATTTT. Filled out from reference TRBV5-1 and TRBJ2-3, the complete variable domain reads KAGVTQTPRYLIKTRGQQVTLSCSPISGHRSVSWYQQTPGQGLQFLFEYFSETQRNKGNFPGRFSGRQFSNSRSEMNVSTLELGDSALYLCASSLFGTGEDTQYFGPGTRLTVL.

This clone was seen ten or more times. The rearrangement joins TRBV10-2 to TRBJ1-1; D possibly corresponds to TRBD1 (6 bases). The V and J ends lost 0 bases and 0 bases respectively, with 14 bases between them. This CDR3 spans 17 amino acids. Per germline, CDR1 WSHSY and CDR2 SAAADI. This CDR3 is CASSESGGGWMNTEAFF. The CDR3 DNA reads as TGCGCCAGCAGTGAGTCGGGGGGGGGCTGGATGAACACTGAAGCTTTCTTT.

This clone has a count of ten or more. The chain couples TRBV13 to TRBJ2-7; no reliable D call. The germline V and J ends were trimmed by 2 bases and 2 bases, with 10 bases remaining between them. This CDR3 comprises 14 residues. CDR1 and CDR2 from the germline V gene are PRHDT and FYEKMQ (reference sequence). Written as DNA, the CDR3 is TGTGCCAGCAGCTTAAGGGATGCCCCCTACGAGCAGTACGTC. Translation: CASSLRDAPYEQYV.

This clone was counted at least ten times. The chain is built from TRBV28 and TRBJ1-2; 7 bases agree with TRBD1. Germline-derived CDR1 and CDR2 are MDHEN and SYDVKM. The CDR3 runs to 14 residues. V trimming: 4 bases; J trimming: 8 bases; junction bases outside the gene matches: 10. The chain's CDR3 is CASSSFRNRGGYTF. The CDR3 DNA follows: TGTGCCAGCAGTTCGTTCCGGAACAGGGGCGGCTACACCTTC.

The sample holds many counts of this clone. A much larger clone is a single base away; this may be a read error. This CDR3 fails to terminate in the conserved phenylalanine or tryptophan, so it likely reflects a read error. The identical CDR3 is also encoded by other nucleotide sequences in the sample. The rearrangement links TRBV12-3 or TRBV12-4 to TRBJ1-2; the D gene is possibly TRBD1 (6 bases). V dropped 6 bases and J dropped 6 bases, with 17 bases sitting between them. The CDR3 sequence is 14 residues long. The CDR3 loop reads CASSPRAGADGYTS. The CDR3 nucleotides are TGTGCCAGCAGCCCCAGGGCAGGGGCCGATGGCTACACCTCC.

This clone was seen repeatedly, ten times or more. The chain combines TRBV18 with TRBJ1-6, with unresolved D. The CDR3 spans 16 residues. Trimming cost V 3 bases and J 7 bases, with 16 bases left between them. The V gene's germline CDR1 is KGHSH and CDR2 LQKENI. The CDR3 region has the DNA TGTGCCAGCTCACCTTTTGAGGGTGGAGAAAATTCACCCCTCCACTTT. It is translated as CASSPFEGGENSPLHF.

This clone was seen repeatedly, ten times or more. Other nucleotide sequences from this sample produce the same CDR3. J is TRBJ1-6 and V is TRBV7-9; weak D call: TRBD1 (6 bases). The V gene lost 5 bases and the J gene lost 6 bases, with 11 bases spanning the gap. This CDR3 spans 14 amino acids. Germline V gene lookup returns CDR1 SEHNR and CDR2 FQNEAQ (reference sequence). The CDR3 reads CASSNGQINSPLHF. DNA of the CDR3: TGTGCCAGCAGCAATGGACAGATTAATTCACCCCTCCACTTT.

With regard to this clone: Since no conserved phenylalanine or tryptophan closes the CDR3, a read error is the likely cause. The DNA is omitted, as the CDR3 cannot be located on it reliably, and the CDR3 follows TCRdb's listing. CDR3 protein: CASSSWGT. The chain has TRBV5-6 and TRBJ2-6; TRBD1, the D gene given by the table, was not confirmed from the DNA. From its first to its last residue, the CDR3 has 8 amino acids. CDR1 SGHDT and CDR2 YYEEEE come from the germline V gene.

This rearrangement joins TRBV12-5 to TRBJ2-1; 8 nucleotides align to TRBD2. V dropped 4 bases and J dropped 3; count of bases not matched to a gene: 11. This CDR3 is built from 17 residues. Germline V CDR1 and CDR2: LGHNT, FRNRAP. In DNA, the CDR3 is TGTGCTAGTGGTTCCGGGACTAGATCCCTCCTCTACAATGAGCAGTTCTTC. It specifies CASGSGTRSLLYNEQFF.

This sequence joins TRBV11-3 and TRBJ2-1, with 10 nucleotides matching TRBD2. This CDR3 region has 15 residues. The V gene's germline CDR1 is SGHNT and CDR2 YENEEA. V trimming: 4 bases; J trimming: 5 bases; junction bases outside the gene matches: 5. The CDR3 DNA sequence: TGTGCCAGCAGCTGGTGGACTAGCGGTGACAATGAGCAGTTCTTC. It codes for CASSWWTSGDNEQFF. Using reference TRBV11-3 and TRBJ2-1 for the parts outside the CDR3, the full variable domain is EAGVVQSPRYKIIEKKQPVAFWCNPISGHNTLYWYLQNLGQGPELLIRYENEEAVDDSQLPKDRFSAERLKGVDSTLKIQPAELGDSAVYLCASSWWTSGDNEQFFGPGTRLTVL.